The T cell receptor (beta chain) described here comes from a study of T cells in Graves' hyperthyroidism and ophthalmopathy. J gave up 9 bases and V 5 bases, and 8 bases lay outside the gene matches. The CDR3 extends over 15 amino acids. Amplified regions were TCR beta CDR3 sequences from RNA transcripts. With the HTBI primer set, the TCR CDR3 went through a first round of RT-PCR. TCRdb used MiXCR to reprocess the multiplex PCR reads, holding one entry per CDR3 protein. The data show about 590,000 distinct CDR3 sequences, with 15% to 19% seen just once and around 6.6% held by the top ten. Whole-study results and caveats: Model predictions of ophthalmopathy came a median about six months before onset. Also found in blood were most expanded thyroid clonotypes above 0.001.

This clonotype has a count of ten or more. Its antigen is unknown. Participants, patients aged 18 to 65, had newly diagnosed hyperthyroidism with a duration under 2 months. Fresh peripheral blood, approximately 10 ml, was the source of the PBMCs. J is TRBJ2-5 and V is TRBV12-3 or TRBV12-4; 14 bases match TRBD2. The sample was blood. This TCR was sampled from a woman aged 25 to 39 with Graves' hyperthyroidism. The CDR3 loop reads CASSAGLAGVLAQYF. As DNA, the CDR3 is TGTGCCAGCAGTGCGGGACTAGCGGGAGTCCTGGCCCAGTACTTC.